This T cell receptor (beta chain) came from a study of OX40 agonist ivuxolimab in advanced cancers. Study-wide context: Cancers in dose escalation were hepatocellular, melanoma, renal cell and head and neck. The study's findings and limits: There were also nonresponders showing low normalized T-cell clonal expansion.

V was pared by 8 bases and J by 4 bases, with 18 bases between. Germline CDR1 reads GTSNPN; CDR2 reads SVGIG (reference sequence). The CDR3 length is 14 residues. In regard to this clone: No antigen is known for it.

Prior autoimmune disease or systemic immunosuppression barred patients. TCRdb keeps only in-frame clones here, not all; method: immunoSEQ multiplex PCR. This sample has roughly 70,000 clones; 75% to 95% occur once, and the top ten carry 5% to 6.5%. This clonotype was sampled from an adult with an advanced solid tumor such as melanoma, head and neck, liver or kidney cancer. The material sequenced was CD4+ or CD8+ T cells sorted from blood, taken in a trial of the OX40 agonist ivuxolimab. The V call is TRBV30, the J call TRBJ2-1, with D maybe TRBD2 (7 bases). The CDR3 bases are TGTGCCCGGGGGGCGCGGGGTCGGTACAATGAGCAGTTCTTC. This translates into CARGARGRYNEQFF.